The clone carrying this TCR beta chain was counted ten times or more. Its antigen is undetermined. These data come from a study of prognosis after radiotherapy for stage I lung cancer. At the level of the study: Non-small cell lung cancer patients were all deemed medically inoperable. Study results and caveats: Reduced Shannon entropy following stereotactic body radiation therapy was recorded in patients who developed distant metastases. It was not determined whether the expanded TCR clones were tumor-specific. The study found that unique TCR clone counts fell after stereotactic body radiation therapy, median about 10,000 versus 6,900.

Two-round multiplex PCR on genomic DNA was the method by which TCR beta CDR3 was amplified. Gene-specific primers for each TRBV and TRBJ gene drove first-round PCR. TCRdb re-called the multiplex PCR reads through MiXCR, storing one row per CDR3 protein. Among some 20,000 distinct CDR3 sequences listed, about 60% were seen once. Trimming left V 1 base short and J 0 bases short, with 14 bases between. Germline V gene data show CDR1 as SGHVS and CDR2 as FNYEAQ. The CDR3 is 17 amino acids. The chain combines TRBV7-6 with TRBJ2-3; D gene unclear. The input for sequencing was PBMCs, taken before or after stereotactic body radiation therapy (not recorded which). The receptor's source is a donor aged 50 or older with non-small cell lung cancer. The CDR3 bases are TGTGCCAGCAGCTTAGGTGTAGCTGTTTCTAGCACAGATACGCAGTATTTT. This translates into CASSLGVAVSSTDTQYF.